The 13 T cell receptor beta chains below were found in one sample sequenced in a study of cytomegalovirus exposure and HLA in healthy donors. The PCR had 60 Vbeta and 13 Jbeta primers. The method was immunoSEQ multiplex PCR; TCRdb's version includes in-frame clones alone and lacks a portion of them. The table has approximately 200,000 clones, roughly four fifths seen once. The material sequenced was PBMCs. These receptors were taken from a young man in good health and CMV-seronegative.

This clone was observed a single time. The chain is built from TRBV4-1 and TRBJ2-7; 9 bases map to TRBD2. CDR1 is MGHRA and CDR2 is YSYEKL in the germline V gene. Trimming removed 2 bases from V and 7 bases from J; junction bases left unmatched: 6. The CDR3 length is 14 residues. The CDR3, as DNA: TGCGCCAGCAGCCAAACCGGGACTAGCTGGGAGCAGTACTTC. Amino acid sequence: CASSQTGTSWEQYF.

The gene calls are TRBV6-6 and TRBJ1-1; unclear D gene. V was cut by 5 bases and J by 1 base, with 11 bases left in between. The germline CDR1 and CDR2 sequences are MNHNY and SVGAGI (reference sequence). This CDR3 comprises 14 residues. The CDR3 loop is CASSPPGWNTEAFF. CDR3 nucleotide sequence: TGTGCCAGCAGTCCCCCAGGATGGAACACTGAAGCTTTCTTT.

The genes are TRBV2 and TRBJ2-7, with a weak D call TRBD1 (6 bases). The CDR3 is 12 residues long. CDR1 is SNHLY and CDR2 is FYNNEI in the germline V gene. V was cut by 6 bases and J by 0 bases, with 6 bases left in between. The CDR3 loop reads CASRDSSYEQYF. As DNA, the CDR3 is TGTGCCAGCAGGGACAGCTCCTACGAGCAGTACTTC.

The chain joins TRBV5-8 to TRBJ2-1; 11 bases match TRBD2. This CDR3 region has 18 residues. Germline trimming cut 0 bases from V and 4 bases from J; bases unmatched to any gene: 9. Germline V gene sequence: CDR1 SGHTS, CDR2 YDEGEE. CDR3 loop: CASSLAVIAGGPYNEQFF. The CDR3, as DNA: TGTGCCAGCAGCTTGGCCGTAATAGCGGGAGGGCCGTACAATGAGCAGTTCTTC.

This chain uses TRBV27 with TRBJ1-2, with D possibly TRBD1 on 5 matching bases. CDR1 is MNHEY, CDR2 SMNVEV, per germline (reference sequence). The CDR3 loop spans 16 amino acids. V lost 5 bases, J lost 2 bases, and 18 bases lay in between. CDR3: CASSPLGGNRNYGYTF. The CDR3 DNA is TGTGCCAGCAGTCCCCTGGGGGGAAACCGGAACTATGGCTACACCTTC.

The chain employs TRBV6-6 and TRBJ2-3; a weak D match, TRBD2 (7 bases). Trimming pared 0 bases from V and 3 bases from J, leaving 13 bases between. The germline CDR1 and CDR2 sequences are MNHNY and SVGAGI (reference sequence). CDR3 length: 16 residues. The chain's CDR3 is CASSYSGEGGTDTQYF. CDR3 DNA: TGTGCCAGCAGTTACTCGGGGGAGGGGGGGACAGATACGCAGTATTTT.

This clone was counted a few times. This sequence joins TRBV27 and TRBJ2-7; 8 nucleotides line up with TRBD1. Losses at the gene ends were 4 bases for V and 2 bases for J; bases not matched to a gene: 4. The CDR3 length is 14 residues. Germline V lookup: CDR1 MNHEY, CDR2 SMNVEV (reference sequence). The CDR3 sequence: CASSWTGLAYEQYF. The CDR3 coding sequence is TGTGCCAGCAGTTGGACAGGGCTTGCCTACGAGCAGTACTTC.

The chain joins TRBV27 to TRBJ1-2, with 9 positions matching TRBD1. The CDR3 is 15 amino acids. CDR1 and CDR2 (germline): MNHEY, SMNVEV (reference sequence). V shed 4 bases and J 8 bases; nucleotides not matched to a gene: 11. This CDR3 reads CASSSPYRGPTGYTF. CDR3 DNA: TGTGCCAGCAGTTCCCCTTACAGGGGGCCAACGGGCTACACCTTC.

The chain uses TRBV20-1 and TRBJ2-7, with no clear D. V lost 3 bases and J 3 bases, leaving 6 bases between the germline ends. The germline CDR1 and CDR2 sequences are DFQATT and SNEGSKA (reference sequence). This CDR3 has 11 amino acids. CDR3 sequence (DNA): TGCAGTGCTAGGTGGAGCTACGAGCAGTACTTC. Protein product: CSARWSYEQYF.

V and J are TRBV7-9 and TRBJ1-2; maybe TRBD1 (5 bases). Germline V gene lookup returns CDR1 SEHNR and CDR2 FQNEAQ (reference sequence). Deletions cut 3 bases from V and 6 bases from J, with 11 bases between. The CDR3 is 13 residues long. The CDR3, as DNA: TGTGCCAGCAGCTTTTCGGGGGGTAATGGCTACACCTTC. Translation: CASSFSGGNGYTF.

V and J are TRBV5-6 and TRBJ1-6, with 7 bases that match TRBD1. The CDR3 is 14 amino acids. V shed 4 bases and J 7 bases; nucleotides not matched to a gene: 5. Germline loops: CDR1 SGHDT, CDR2 YYEEEE. CDR3 sequence reads: CASSPGQRNSPLHF. The CDR3 region has the DNA TGTGCCAGCAGCCCGGGACAGAGGAATTCACCCCTCCACTTT.

This clone has more than one count but fewer than ten. The CDR3 loop reads CAWTQGNTEAFF. CDR3 DNA: TGTGCCTGGACACAGGGAAACACTGAAGCTTTCTTT. The chain is built from TRBV30 and TRBJ1-1, with D perhaps matching TRBD1 (6 bases). The CDR3 sequence is 12 residues long. Trimming removed 4 bases at V and 2 bases at J, with 8 bases between. Germline V gene data show CDR1 as GTSNPN and CDR2 as SVGIG (reference sequence).

The chain links TRBV7-2 to TRBJ2-7, with 7 positions matching TRBD2. Trimming removed 0 bases from V and 12 bases from J; junction bases left unmatched: 11. In germline, CDR1 is SGHTA, CDR2 FQGNSA. The CDR3 is 14 residues long. Here the CDR3 reads CASSLATSDPGRYF. CDR3 nucleotide sequence: TGTGCCAGCAGCTTAGCTACTAGCGACCCGGGTCGGTACTTC.